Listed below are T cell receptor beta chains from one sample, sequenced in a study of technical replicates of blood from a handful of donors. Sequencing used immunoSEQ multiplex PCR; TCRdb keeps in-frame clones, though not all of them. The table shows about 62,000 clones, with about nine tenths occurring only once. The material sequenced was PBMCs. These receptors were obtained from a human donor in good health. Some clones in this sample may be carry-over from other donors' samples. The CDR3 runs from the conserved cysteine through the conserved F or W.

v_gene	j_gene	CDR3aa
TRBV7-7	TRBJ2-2	CASSPGLNTGELFF
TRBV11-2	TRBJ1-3	CASSLGWGTDSGNTIYF
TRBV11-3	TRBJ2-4	CASSSFSRTSGQGAKNIQYF
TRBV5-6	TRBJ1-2	CASSLSTGYRTNYGYTF
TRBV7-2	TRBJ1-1	CASSLNRGLNTEAFF
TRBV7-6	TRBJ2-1	CASSLETSGKYNEQFF
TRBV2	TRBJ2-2	CAASGRAFTGELFF
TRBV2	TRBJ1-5	CASKTGGGNQPQHF
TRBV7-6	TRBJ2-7	CASSPNSGGGPLEQYF
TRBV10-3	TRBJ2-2	CAISASGSGTGELFF
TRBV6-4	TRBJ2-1	CASSATSGNNEQFF
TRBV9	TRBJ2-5	CASSAQGGQETQYF
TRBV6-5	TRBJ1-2	CASSYSGQRPNYGYTF
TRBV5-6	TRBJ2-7	CASSFFGQGLEQYF
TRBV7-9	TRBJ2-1	CASSFTSGGAHNEQFF
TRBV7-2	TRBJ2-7	CASSRGQISYEQYF
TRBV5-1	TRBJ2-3	CASSTQGDTQYF
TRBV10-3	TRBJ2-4	CAISEGAGGVRSIQYF
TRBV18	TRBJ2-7	CASSPTGQYSYEQYF
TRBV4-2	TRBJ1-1	CASSQVTGWAEAFF
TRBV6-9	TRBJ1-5	CASSYSGAAGNQPQHF
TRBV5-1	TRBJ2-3	CATKQTGGGTDTQYF
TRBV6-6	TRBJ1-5	CASSKGGNQPQHF
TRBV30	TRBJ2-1	CAWTSGGGVDEQFF
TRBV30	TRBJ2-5	CAYGLGGVETQYF
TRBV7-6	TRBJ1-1	CASSSGLGMNTEAFF
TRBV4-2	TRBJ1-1	CASSQPQDRTNEAFF
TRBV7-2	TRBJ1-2	CASSLRGDDGYTF
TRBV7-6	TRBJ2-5	CASSLEGQGAQYF
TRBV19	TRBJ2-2	CASNPRRREAGELFF
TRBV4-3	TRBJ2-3	CASSQIPGLATDTQYF
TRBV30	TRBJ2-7	CACNRGGTYEQYF
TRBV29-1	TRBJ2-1	CSVATRGEQFF
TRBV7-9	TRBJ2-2	CASISGLGEHPGELFF
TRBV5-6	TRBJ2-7	CASSRAGTSNEQYF
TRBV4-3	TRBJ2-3	CASSQEGGQGRTDTQYF
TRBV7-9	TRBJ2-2	CASSLVGQVTGELFF
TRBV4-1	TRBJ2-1	CASSQESAVHPYNEQFF
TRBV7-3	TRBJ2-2	CASSSGQGYTGELFF
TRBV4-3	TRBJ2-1	CASSYSGTSGYNEQFF
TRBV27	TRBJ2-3	CASRWQGTDTQYF
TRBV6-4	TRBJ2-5	CASSPRGGREETQYF